A few counts support the clone carrying this TCR beta chain. This sample stems from a study of cytotoxic CD8 clonotypes in ibrutinib-treated CLL. The table came from immunoSEQ multiplex PCR; TCRdb's copy has only in-frame clones and leaves some out. The sample shows some 35,000 clones, 69% of them seen only once. Germline V gives CDR1 SGHAT, CDR2 FQDESV (reference sequence). Trimming removed 4 bases from V and 3 bases from J, with 12 bases in between. This CDR3 has 14 amino acids. The rearrangement uses TRBV11-1 and TRBJ1-1; D is possibly TRBD1 (5 bases). The sequence was obtained from a human donor with chronic lymphocytic leukemia. The specimen comprised PBMCs, sampled before ibrutinib treatment. Written as DNA, the CDR3 is TGTGCCAGCAGCTCTTGGGGGACCCACACTGAAGCTTTCTTT. It codes for CASSSWGTHTEAFF.